Shown below are 20 T cell receptor beta chains from a single sample sequenced in a study of shared clonotypes between healthy human individuals. Clones were read by immunoSEQ multiplex PCR, and TCRdb kept only the in-frame ones, dropping some. Here the sample spans millions of clones, about 92% being singletons. Sequencing input: naive CD4+ T cells sorted from blood. Subset here: CD45RA+ positively selected. Receptor source: a man younger than 35 in good health.

J is TRBJ2-7 and V is TRBV11-2; D gene uncertain. The V end was cut by 5 bases, the J end by 9 bases, with 17 bases between. The CDR3 runs 13 residues. Germline V gene sequence: CDR1 SGHAT, CDR2 FQNNGV. CDR3 in amino acids: CASSPRSLSRQYF. For the CDR3, the DNA is TGTGCCAGCAGCCCCCGGTCCCTGTCTCGGCAGTACTTC. Using reference TRBV11-2 and TRBJ2-7 for the parts outside the CDR3, the full variable domain is EAGVAQSPRYKIIEKRQSVAFWCNPISGHATLYWYQQILGQGPKLLIQFQNNGVVDDSQLPKDRFSAERLKGVDSTLKIQPAKLEDSAVYLCASSPRSLSRQYFGPGTRLTVT.

The chain uses TRBV19 and TRBJ1-5; D is unclear. The CDR3 has 12 residues. Trimming removed 10 bases at V and 2 bases at J, with 9 bases between. Looked up from germline, CDR1 is LNHDA and CDR2 is SQIVND (reference sequence). The DNA for the CDR3 is TGTGCCATCGGGAAACGCAATCAGCCCCAGCATTTT. Translation: CAIGKRNQPQHF.

This chain links TRBV5-4 with TRBJ1-5, with 8 nucleotides matching TRBD1. The CDR3 totals 15 residues. Per germline, CDR1 SGHNT and CDR2 YYREEE (reference sequence). After removal of 2 bases from V and 2 bases from J, the junction contained 3 bases not matched to a gene. The CDR3 sequence: CASSFLGQGNQPQHF. The CDR3, as DNA: TGTGCCAGCAGCTTCCTGGGACAGGGCAATCAGCCCCAGCATTTT.

V usage is TRBV4-2 and J usage is TRBJ1-6; tentative D call: TRBD1 (6 bases). V was pared by 1 base and J by 5 bases, with 9 bases between. This CDR3 region has 15 residues. The germline gives CDR1 LGHNA, CDR2 YNFKEQ. In nucleotides, the CDR3 is TGTGCCAGCAGCCAAGGCAGGGGAGATAATTCACCCCTCCACTTT. Protein sequence: CASSQGRGDNSPLHF.

This sequence joins TRBV10-1 and TRBJ2-3; D is unresolved. Trimming stripped 4 bases from V and 0 bases from J, with 5 bases between. The CDR3 loop spans 13 amino acids. Germline assignment: CDR1 WNHNN and CDR2 SYGVQD (reference sequence). The DNA of the CDR3 is TGCGCCAGCAGTGCCCAGAGCACAGATACGCAGTATTTT. Amino acid sequence: CASSAQSTDTQYF.

The chain links TRBV6-6 to TRBJ1-1; D is possibly TRBD1 (5 bases). Germline assignment: CDR1 MNHNY and CDR2 SVGAGI (reference sequence). The CDR3 is 14 residues long. The V gene lost 4 bases and the J gene lost 0 bases, with 9 bases spanning the gap. The CDR3 region is CASSLGLLNTEAFF. Here the CDR3 DNA reads TGTGCCAGCAGTTTGGGACTCCTGAACACTGAAGCTTTCTTT.

The J gene is TRBJ2-7, the V gene TRBV6-5; 8 bases are shared with TRBD1. Germline CDR1 is MNHEY and CDR2 is SVGAGI. V lost 0 bases, J lost 5 bases, and 6 bases stayed unmatched. The CDR3 is 15 amino acids. The CDR3 nucleotides read TGTGCCAGCAGTTACTCGGACAGGGACCGCGACGAGCAGTACTTC. Its translation is CASSYSDRDRDEQYF.

This clone was detected only once. The rearrangement uses TRBV30 and TRBJ1-4, with D maybe TRBD1 (6 bases). From germline, CDR1 is GTSNPN and CDR2 SVGIG (reference sequence). Trimming took 4 bases from V and 5 from J, leaving 11 bases between them. CDR3 length: 13 residues. As DNA, the CDR3 is TGTGCCTGGAACCAACAGGGAAATGAAAAACTGTTTTTT. It translates to CAWNQQGNEKLFF. The full variable domain, completed using reference TRBV30 and TRBJ1-4, is SQTIHQWPATLVQPVGSPLSLECTVEGTSNPNLYWYRQAAGRGLQLLFYSVGIGQISSEVPQNLSASRPQDRQFILSSKKLLLSDSGFYLCAWNQQGNEKLFFGSGTQLSVL.

Details on this clone: Within the sample, other DNA sequences also encode this same CDR3. The CDR3 protein is CASSPGATEETQYF. CDR3 DNA sequence: TGTGCCAGCTCACCAGGGGCTACCGAAGAGACCCAGTACTTC. The chain recombines TRBV18 with TRBJ2-5; the D gene is possibly TRBD1 (5 bases). With 2 bases removed from V and 3 bases from J, the gap between germline ends came to 10 bases. This CDR3 spans 14 amino acids. CDR1 KGHSH and CDR2 LQKENI come from the germline V gene.

Notes on this clone: Other DNA sequences in this sample translate to the same CDR3. The V call is TRBV25-1, the J call TRBJ2-5; TRBD1 might be the D (5 bases). The CDR3 runs to 12 residues. The germline V gene has CDR1 MGHDK and CDR2 SYGVNS. V lost 2 bases and J lost 4, with 5 bases in between. The CDR3, as DNA: TGTGCCAGCAGTGAAAGGGGAGAGACCCAGTACTTC. Translated, it gives CASSERGETQYF. The full variable domain, with the rest looked up from reference TRBV25-1 and TRBJ2-5, is EADIYQTPRYLVIGTGKKITLECSQTMGHDKMYWYQQDPGMELHLIHYSYGVNSTEKGDLSSESTVSRIRTEHFPLTLESARPSHTSQYLCASSERGETQYFGPGTRLLVL.

The chain uses TRBV2 and TRBJ2-5; weak D call: TRBD2 (5 bases). From germline, CDR1 is SNHLY and CDR2 FYNNEI. The CDR3 consists of 13 residues. The V gene lost 4 bases and the J gene lost 5 bases, with 11 bases spanning the gap. The DNA of the CDR3 is TGTGCCAGCAGTGTGGAGCGGCGGGAGACCCAGTACTTC. As protein: CASSVERRETQYF. Combining the CDR3 with reference TRBV2 and TRBJ2-5 gives the whole variable domain EPEVTQTPSHQVTQMGQEVILRCVPISNHLYFYWYRQILGQKVEFLVSFYNNEISEKSEIFDDQFSVERPDGSNFTLKIRSTKLEDSAMYFCASSVERRETQYFGPGTRLLVL.

The V call is TRBV25-1, the J call TRBJ1-6; a weak D match, TRBD1 (6 bases). V was trimmed by 10 bases and J by 7 bases, leaving 14 bases between them. The germline CDR1 and CDR2 sequences are MGHDK and SYGVNS. The CDR3 covers 13 residues. CDR3 protein: CATLDRPNSPLHF. The CDR3 bases are TGTGCCACCCTAGACAGGCCAAATTCACCCCTCCACTTT.

The chain recombines TRBV4-3 with TRBJ2-2; no clear D. CDR1 is LGHNA and CDR2 is YSLEER in the germline V gene. V lost 0 bases to trimming and J lost 5 bases, with 13 bases between them. This CDR3 comprises 16 residues. CDR3 in DNA: TGCGCCAGCAGCCAAGATCGGACGGTTACGACCGGGGAGCTGTTTTTT. This gives the protein CASSQDRTVTTGELFF.

V is TRBV6-1 and J is TRBJ2-5; 8 nucleotides line up with TRBD1. Losses at the gene ends were 1 base for V and 5 bases for J; bases not matched to a gene: 6. The CDR3 contains 15 residues. Germline CDR1 reads MNHNS; CDR2 reads SASEGT. The CDR3 protein is CASSEVTGVGETQYF. The CDR3 region has the DNA TGTGCCAGCAGTGAAGTGACAGGGGTTGGGGAGACCCAGTACTTC.

This clone was detected once. The chain recombines TRBV2 with TRBJ1-1; no firm D call. V gave up 8 bases and J gave up 1 base, with 8 bases separating them. The germline gives CDR1 SNHLY, CDR2 FYNNEI. The length of the CDR3 is 12 residues. CDR3 DNA: TGTGCCAGCGGGGAGCAGAACACTGAAGCTTTCTTT. Translation: CASGEQNTEAFF.

About this clone itself: Other DNA sequences in this specimen translate into the identical CDR3. The chain couples TRBV5-1 to TRBJ2-2; 10 nucleotides match TRBD2. The CDR3 runs to 15 residues. The V and J ends lost 0 bases and 6 bases, in that order; junction bases with no gene match: 2. Germline CDR1 and CDR2: SGHRS and YFSETQ. The CDR3 spells CASSLGLAGAGELFF. The CDR3 coding sequence is TGCGCCAGCAGCTTGGGTCTAGCGGGGGCCGGGGAGCTGTTTTTT.

The chain recombines TRBV11-2 with TRBJ2-7; maybe TRBD1 (6 bases). The germline V gene encodes CDR1 SGHAT and CDR2 FQNNGV. Trimming pared 0 bases from V and 3 bases from J, leaving 15 bases between. The CDR3 is 16 residues long. CDR3 residues: CASSLELDRKNYEQYF. The CDR3 nucleotides are TGTGCCAGCAGCTTAGAGCTGGACAGAAAGAACTACGAGCAGTACTTC.

V is TRBV29-1 and J is TRBJ1-1; D possibly corresponds to TRBD1 (6 bases). Germline assignment: CDR1 SQVTM and CDR2 ANQGSEA. The CDR3 length is 13 residues. With 4 bases removed from V and 7 bases from J, the gap between germline ends came to 16 bases. In nucleotides, the CDR3 is TGCAGCGTTGTGGGGGGCTACAGTGTTGAAGCTTTCTTT. Encoded protein: CSVVGGYSVEAFF. The complete variable domain, with remaining parts taken from reference TRBV29-1 and TRBJ1-1, reads SAVISQKPSRDICQRGTSLTIQCQVDSQVTMMFWYRQQPGQSLTLIATANQGSEATYESGFVIDKFPISRPNLTFSTLTVSNMSPEDSSIYLCSVVGGYSVEAFFGQGTRLTVV.

The gene calls are TRBV6-4 and TRBJ1-6; D not certain. The germline V gene has CDR1 MRHNA and CDR2 SNTAGT. The CDR3 is made up of 13 amino acids. The V gene lost 0 bases and the J gene lost 9 bases, with 6 bases spanning the gap. The CDR3 DNA follows: TGTGCCAGCAGTGACTCTGATTTTTCACCCCTCCACTTT. Its translation: CASSDSDFSPLHF.

The chain links TRBV27 to TRBJ1-6; possibly TRBD1 for D (5 bases). Trimming took 5 bases from V and 2 from J, leaving 13 bases between them. The CDR3 totals 16 residues. Germline V gives CDR1 MNHEY, CDR2 SMNVEV (reference sequence). CDR3 sequence: CASSLWGGTYNSPLHF. The CDR3 nucleotides read TGTGCCAGCAGTCTATGGGGGGGGACCTATAATTCACCCCTCCACTTT.